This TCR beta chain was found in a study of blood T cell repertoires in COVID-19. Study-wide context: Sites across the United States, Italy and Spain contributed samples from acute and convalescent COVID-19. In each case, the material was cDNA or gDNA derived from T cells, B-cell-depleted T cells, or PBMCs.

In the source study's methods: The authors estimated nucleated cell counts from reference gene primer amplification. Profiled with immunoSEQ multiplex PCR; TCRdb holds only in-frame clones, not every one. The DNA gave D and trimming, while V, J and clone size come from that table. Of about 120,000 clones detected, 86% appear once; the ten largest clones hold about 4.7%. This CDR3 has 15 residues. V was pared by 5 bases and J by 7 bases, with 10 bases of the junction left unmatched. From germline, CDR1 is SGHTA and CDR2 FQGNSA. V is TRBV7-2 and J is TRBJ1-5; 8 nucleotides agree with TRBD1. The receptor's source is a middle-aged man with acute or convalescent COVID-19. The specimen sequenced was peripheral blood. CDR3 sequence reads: CASSVRAGGRQPQHF. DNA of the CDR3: TGTGCCAGCAGCGTCAGGGCAGGGGGCAGGCAGCCCCAGCATTTT.